Below, one TCR beta chain is given with its context. It was with unique molecular identifiers that the TCRbeta library was prepared. TCRdb re-analysed the PCR reads in MiXCR, keeping a single row per CDR3 protein. The sample has 300,000 to 400,000 distinct CDR3 sequences; approximately 12% are singletons. These data are taken from a study of T-cell reconstitution after alpha-beta-depleted transplantation in children. The CDR3 has 15 residues. Trimming took off 0 bases at V and 8 bases at J, with 15 bases between the two ends. The germline V gene has CDR1 SGDLS and CDR2 YYNGEE. This clonotype originated in a human donor who donated a stem cell graft to a child with Fanconi anemia. The chain has TRBV9 and TRBJ2-1, with a possible D match to TRBD2 (6 bases). This material consisted of PBMCs, taken from the stem cell graft. Here the CDR3 DNA reads TGTGCCAGCAGCGTAGCTATGGGGAGGATAGATGAGCAGTTCTTC. The encoded protein is CASSVAMGRIDEQFF.